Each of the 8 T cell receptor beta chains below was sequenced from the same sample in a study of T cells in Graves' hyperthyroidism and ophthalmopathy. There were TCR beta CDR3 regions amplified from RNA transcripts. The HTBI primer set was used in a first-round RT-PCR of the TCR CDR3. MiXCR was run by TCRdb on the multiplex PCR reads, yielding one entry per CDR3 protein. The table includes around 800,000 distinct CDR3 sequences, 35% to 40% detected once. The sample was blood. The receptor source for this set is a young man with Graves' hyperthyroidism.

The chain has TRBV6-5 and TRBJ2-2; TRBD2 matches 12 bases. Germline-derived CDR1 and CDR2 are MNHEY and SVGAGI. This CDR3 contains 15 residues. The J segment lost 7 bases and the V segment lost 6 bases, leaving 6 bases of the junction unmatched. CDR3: CASRSTSGSVGELFF. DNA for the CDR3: TGTGCCAGCAGGTCGACTAGCGGGAGCGTCGGGGAGCTGTTTTTT.

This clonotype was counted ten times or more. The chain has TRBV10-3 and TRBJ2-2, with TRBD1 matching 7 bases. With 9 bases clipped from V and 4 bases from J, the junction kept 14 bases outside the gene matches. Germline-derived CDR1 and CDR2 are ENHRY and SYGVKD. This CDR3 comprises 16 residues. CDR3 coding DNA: TGTGCCATACTCAAGACGACAGGGCTGGGCACCGGGGAGCTGTTTTTT. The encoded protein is CAILKTTGLGTGELFF.

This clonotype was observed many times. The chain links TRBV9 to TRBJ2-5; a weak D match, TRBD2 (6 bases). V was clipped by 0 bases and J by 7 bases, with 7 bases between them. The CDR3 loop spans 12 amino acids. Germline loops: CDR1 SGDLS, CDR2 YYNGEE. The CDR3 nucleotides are TGTGCCAGCAGCGTAGAGGGAGGGACCCAGTACTTC. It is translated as CASSVEGGTQYF.

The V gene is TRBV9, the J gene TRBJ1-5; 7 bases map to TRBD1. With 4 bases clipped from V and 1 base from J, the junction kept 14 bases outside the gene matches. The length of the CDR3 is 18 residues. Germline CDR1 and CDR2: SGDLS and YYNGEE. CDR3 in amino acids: CASSFPRGTAESNQPQHF. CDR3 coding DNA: TGTGCCAGCAGCTTCCCTAGAGGGACAGCCGAAAGCAATCAGCCCCAGCATTTT.

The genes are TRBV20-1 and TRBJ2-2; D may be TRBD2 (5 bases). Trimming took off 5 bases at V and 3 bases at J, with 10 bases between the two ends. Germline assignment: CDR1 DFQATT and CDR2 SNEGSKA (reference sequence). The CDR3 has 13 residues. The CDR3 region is CSALDLYTGELFF. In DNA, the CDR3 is TGCAGTGCTCTGGACTTATACACCGGGGAGCTGTTTTTT.

Here the CDR3 reads CASSPIAQGTNEQYF. CDR3 DNA sequence: TGCGCCAGCAGCCCGATAGCACAGGGCACCAACGAGCAGTACTTC. J is TRBJ2-7 and V is TRBV4-1; TRBD1 might be the D (6 bases). The CDR3 is 15 amino acids. Germline V gene data show CDR1 as MGHRA and CDR2 as YSYEKL. Trimming removed 4 bases at V and 5 bases at J, with 18 bases between.

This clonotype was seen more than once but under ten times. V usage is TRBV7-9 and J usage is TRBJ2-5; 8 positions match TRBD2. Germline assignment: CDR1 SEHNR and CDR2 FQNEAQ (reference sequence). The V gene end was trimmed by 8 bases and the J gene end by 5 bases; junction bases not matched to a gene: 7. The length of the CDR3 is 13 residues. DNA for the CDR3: TGTGCCAGCGGACGGGGGGGCCGGGAGACCCAGTACTTC. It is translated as CASGRGGRETQYF.

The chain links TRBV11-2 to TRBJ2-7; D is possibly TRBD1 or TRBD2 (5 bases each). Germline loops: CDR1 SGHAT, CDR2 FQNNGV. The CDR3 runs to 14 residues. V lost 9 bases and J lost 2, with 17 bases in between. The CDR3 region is CASSAARDAYEQYF. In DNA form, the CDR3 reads TGTGCCAGTAGCGCCGCACGGGACGCCTACGAGCAGTACTTC.